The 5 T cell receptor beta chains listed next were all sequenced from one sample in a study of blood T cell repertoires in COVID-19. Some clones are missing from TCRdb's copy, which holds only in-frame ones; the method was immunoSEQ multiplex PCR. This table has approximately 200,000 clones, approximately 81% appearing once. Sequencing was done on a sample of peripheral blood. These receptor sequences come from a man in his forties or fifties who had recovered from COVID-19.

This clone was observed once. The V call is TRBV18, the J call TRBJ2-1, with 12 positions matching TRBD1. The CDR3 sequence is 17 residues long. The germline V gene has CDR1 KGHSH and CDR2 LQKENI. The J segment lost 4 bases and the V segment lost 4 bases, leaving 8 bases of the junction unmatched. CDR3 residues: CASSHSLGQGAYNEQFF. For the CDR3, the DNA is TGTGCCAGCTCACATAGCCTGGGACAGGGGGCATACAATGAGCAGTTCTTC.

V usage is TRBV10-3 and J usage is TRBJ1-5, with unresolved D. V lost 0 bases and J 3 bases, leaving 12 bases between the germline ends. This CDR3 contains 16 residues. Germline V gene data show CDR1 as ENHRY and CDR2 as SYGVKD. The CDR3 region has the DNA TGTGCCATCAGTGAGTCGAGGGCGGGTTTCAATCAGCCCCAGCATTTT. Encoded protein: CAISESRAGFNQPQHF.

The CDR3 loop is CASSPVGGNEQFF. The CDR3 nucleotides read TGTGCCAGCAGTCCAGTGGGGGGGAATGAGCAGTTCTTC. The V gene is TRBV28, the J gene TRBJ2-1; TRBD2 matches 7 bases. The V segment lost 5 bases and the J segment 7 bases; nucleotides outside the gene matches: 5. Germline CDR1 and CDR2: MDHEN and SYDVKM. There are 13 residues in the CDR3.

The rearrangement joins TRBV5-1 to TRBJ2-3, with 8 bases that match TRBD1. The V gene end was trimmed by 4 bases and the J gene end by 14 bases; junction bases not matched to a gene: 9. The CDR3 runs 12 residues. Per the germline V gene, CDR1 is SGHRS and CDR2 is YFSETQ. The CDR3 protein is CASSPDRVLGYF. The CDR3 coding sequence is TGCGCCAGCAGCCCGGACAGGGTTCTTGGGTATTTT.

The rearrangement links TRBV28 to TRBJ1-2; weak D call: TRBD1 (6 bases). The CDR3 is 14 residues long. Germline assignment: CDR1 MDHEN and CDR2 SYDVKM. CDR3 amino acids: CASKRGGSNYGYTF. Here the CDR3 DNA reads TGTGCTAGTAAAAGGGGGGGTTCTAACTATGGCTACACCTTC.